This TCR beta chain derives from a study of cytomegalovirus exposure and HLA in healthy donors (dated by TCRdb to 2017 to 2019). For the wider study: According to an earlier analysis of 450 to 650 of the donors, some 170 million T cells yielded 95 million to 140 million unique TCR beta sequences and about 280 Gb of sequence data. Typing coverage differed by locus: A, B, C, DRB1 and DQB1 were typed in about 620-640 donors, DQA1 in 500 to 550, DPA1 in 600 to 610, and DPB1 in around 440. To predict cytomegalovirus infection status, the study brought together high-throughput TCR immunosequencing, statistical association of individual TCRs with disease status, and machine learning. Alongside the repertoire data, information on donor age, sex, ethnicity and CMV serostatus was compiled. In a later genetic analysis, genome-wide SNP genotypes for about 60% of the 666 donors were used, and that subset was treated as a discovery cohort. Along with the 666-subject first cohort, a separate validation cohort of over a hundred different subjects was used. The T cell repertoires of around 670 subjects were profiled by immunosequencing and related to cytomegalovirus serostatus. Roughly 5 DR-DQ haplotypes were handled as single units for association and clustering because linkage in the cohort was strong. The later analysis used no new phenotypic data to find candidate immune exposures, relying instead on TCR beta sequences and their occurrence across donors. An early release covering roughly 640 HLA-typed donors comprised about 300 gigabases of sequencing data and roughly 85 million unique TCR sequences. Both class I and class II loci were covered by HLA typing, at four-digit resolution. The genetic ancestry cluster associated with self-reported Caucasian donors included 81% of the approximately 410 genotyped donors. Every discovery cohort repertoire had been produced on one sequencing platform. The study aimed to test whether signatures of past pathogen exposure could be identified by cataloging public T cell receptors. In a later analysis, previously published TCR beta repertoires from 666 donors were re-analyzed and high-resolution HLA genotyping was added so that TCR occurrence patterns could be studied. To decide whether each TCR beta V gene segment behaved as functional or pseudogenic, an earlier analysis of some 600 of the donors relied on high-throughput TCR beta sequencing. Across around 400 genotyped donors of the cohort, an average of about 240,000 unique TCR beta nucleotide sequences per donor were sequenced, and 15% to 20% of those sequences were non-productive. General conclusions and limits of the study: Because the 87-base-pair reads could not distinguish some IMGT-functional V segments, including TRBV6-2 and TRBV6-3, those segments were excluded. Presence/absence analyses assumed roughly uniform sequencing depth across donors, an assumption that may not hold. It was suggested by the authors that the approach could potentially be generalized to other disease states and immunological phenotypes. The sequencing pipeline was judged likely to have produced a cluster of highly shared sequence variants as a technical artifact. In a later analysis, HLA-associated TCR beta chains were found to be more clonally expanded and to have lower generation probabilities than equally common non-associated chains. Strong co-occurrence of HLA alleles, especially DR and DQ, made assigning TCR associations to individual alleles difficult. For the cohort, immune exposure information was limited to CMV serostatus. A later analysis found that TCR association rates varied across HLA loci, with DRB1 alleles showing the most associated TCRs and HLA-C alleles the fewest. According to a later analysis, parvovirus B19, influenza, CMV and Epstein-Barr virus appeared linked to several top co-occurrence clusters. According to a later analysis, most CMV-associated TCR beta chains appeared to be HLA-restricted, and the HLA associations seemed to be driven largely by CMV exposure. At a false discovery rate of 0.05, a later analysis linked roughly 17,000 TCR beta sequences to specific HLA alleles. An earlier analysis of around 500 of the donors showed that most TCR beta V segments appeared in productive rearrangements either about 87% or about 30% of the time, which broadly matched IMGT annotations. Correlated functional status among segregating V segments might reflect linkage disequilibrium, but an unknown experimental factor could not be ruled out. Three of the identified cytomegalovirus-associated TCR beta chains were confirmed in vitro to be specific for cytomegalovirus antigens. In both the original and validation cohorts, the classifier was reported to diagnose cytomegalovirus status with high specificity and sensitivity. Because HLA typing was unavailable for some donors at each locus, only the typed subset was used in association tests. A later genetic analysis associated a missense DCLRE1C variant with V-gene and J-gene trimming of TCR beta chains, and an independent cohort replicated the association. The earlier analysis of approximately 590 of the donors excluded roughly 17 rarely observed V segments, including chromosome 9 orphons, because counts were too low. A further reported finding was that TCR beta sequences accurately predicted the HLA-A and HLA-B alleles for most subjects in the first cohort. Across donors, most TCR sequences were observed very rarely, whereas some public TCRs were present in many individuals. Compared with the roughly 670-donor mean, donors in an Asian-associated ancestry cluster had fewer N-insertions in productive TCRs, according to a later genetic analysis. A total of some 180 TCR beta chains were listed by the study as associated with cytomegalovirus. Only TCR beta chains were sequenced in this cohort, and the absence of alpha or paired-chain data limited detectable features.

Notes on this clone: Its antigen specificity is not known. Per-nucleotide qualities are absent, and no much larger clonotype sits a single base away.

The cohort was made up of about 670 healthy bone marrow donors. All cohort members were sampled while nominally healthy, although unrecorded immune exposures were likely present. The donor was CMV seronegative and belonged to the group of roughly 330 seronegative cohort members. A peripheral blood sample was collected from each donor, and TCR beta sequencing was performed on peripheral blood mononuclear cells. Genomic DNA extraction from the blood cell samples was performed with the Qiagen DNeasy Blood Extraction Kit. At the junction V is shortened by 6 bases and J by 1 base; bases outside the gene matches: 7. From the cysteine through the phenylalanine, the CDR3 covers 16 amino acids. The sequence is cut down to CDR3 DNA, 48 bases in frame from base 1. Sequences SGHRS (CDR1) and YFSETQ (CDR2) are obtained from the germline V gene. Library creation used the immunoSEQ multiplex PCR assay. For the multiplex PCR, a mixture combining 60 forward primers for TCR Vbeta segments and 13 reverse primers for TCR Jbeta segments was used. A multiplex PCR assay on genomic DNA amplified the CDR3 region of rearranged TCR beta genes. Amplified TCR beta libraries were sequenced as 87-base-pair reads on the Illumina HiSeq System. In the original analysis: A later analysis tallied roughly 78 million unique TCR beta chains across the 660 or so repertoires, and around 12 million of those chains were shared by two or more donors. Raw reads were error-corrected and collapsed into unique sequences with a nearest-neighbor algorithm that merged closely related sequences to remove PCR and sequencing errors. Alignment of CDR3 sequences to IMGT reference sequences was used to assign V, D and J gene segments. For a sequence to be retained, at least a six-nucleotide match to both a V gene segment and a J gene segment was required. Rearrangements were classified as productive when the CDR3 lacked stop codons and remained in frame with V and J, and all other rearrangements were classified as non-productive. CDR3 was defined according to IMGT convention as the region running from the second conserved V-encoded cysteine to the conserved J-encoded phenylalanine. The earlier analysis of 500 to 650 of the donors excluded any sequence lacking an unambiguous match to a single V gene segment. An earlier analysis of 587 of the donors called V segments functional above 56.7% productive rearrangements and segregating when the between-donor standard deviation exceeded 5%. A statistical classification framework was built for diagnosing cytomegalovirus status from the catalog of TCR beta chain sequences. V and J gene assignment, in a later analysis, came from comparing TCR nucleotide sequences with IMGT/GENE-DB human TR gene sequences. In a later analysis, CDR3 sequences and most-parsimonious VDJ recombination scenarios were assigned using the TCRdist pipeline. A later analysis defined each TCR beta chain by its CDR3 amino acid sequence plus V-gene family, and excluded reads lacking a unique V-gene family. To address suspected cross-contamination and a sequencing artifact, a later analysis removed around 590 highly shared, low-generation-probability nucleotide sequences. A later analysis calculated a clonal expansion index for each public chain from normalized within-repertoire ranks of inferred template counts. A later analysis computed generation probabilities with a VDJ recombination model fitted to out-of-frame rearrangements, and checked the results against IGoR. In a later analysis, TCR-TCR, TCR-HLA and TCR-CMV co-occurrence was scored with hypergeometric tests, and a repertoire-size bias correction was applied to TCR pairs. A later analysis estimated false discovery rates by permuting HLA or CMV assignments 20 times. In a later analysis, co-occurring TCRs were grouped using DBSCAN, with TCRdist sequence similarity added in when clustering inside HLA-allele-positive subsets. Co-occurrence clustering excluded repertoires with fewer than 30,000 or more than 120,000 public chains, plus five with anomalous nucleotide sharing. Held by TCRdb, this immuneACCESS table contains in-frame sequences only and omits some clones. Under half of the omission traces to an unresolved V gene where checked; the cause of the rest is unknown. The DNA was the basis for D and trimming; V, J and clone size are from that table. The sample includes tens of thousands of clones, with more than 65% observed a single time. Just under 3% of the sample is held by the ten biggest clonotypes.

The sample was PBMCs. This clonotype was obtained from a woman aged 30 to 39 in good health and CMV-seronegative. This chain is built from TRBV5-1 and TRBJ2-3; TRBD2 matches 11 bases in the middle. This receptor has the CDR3 CASTPLAGARTDTQYF. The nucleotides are TGCGCCAGCACCCCACTAGCGGGGGCCCGCACAGATACGCAGTATTTT.